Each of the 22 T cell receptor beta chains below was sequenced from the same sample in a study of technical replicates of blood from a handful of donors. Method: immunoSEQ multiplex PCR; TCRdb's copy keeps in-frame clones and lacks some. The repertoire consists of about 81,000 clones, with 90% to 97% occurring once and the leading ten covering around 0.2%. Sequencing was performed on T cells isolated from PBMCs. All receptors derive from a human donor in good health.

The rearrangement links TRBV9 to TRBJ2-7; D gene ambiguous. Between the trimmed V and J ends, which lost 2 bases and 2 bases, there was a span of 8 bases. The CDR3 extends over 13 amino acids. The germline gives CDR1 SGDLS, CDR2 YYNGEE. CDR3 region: CASSVSSTYEQYF. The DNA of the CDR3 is TGTGCCAGCAGCGTTAGTTCAACCTACGAGCAGTACTTC.

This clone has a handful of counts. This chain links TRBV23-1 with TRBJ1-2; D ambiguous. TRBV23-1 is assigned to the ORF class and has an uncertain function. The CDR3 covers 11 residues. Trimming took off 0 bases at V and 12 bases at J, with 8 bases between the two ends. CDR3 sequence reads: CASSQSSENTF. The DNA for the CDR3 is TGCGCCAGCAGTCAATCCTCGGAGAACACCTTC.

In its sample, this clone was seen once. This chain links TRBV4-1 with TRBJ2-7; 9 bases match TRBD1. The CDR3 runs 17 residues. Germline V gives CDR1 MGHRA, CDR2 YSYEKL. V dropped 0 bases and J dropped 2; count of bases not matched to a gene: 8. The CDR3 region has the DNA TGCGCCAGCAGCCAAGAGGGGGGGACAGGGAGAGCCTACGAGCAGTACTTC. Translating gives CASSQEGGTGRAYEQYF.

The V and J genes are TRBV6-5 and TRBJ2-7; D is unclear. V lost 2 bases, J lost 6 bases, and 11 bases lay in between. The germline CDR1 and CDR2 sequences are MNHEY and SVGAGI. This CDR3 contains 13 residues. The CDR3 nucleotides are TGTGCCAGCAGTTACGACGGAGTATCCGAGCAGTACTTC. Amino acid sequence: CASSYDGVSEQYF.

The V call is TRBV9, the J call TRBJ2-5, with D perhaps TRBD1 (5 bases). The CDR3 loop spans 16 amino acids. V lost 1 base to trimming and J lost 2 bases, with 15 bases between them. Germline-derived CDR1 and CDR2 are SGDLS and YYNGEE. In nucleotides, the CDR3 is TGTGCCAGCAGCGTACGTGCAGGGTTACAGCAAGAGACCCAGTACTTC. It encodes CASSVRAGLQQETQYF. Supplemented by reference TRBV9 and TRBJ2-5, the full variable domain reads DSGVTQTPKHLITATGQRVTLRCSPRSGDLSVYWYQQSLDQGLQFLIQYYNGEERAKGNILERFSAQQFPDLHSELNLSSLELGDSALYFCASSVRAGLQQETQYFGPGTRLLVL.

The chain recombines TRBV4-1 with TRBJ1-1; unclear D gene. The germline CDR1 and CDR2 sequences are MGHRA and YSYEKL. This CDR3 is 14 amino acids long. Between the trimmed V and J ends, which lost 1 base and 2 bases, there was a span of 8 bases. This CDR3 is CASSQAYTNTEAFF. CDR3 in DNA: TGCGCCAGCAGCCAAGCTTATACTAACACTGAAGCTTTCTTT.

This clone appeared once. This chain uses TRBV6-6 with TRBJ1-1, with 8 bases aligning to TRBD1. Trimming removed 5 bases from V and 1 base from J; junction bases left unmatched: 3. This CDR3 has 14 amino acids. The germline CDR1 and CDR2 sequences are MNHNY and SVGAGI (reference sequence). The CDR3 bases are TGTGCCAGCAGTATTACAGGGGGGAACACTGAAGCTTTCTTT. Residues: CASSITGGNTEAFF.

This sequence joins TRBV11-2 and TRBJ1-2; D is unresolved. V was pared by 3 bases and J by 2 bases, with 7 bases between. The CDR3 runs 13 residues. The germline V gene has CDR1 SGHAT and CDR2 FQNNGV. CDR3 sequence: CASSFNKNYGYTF. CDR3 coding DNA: TGTGCCAGCAGCTTCAACAAGAACTATGGCTACACCTTC.

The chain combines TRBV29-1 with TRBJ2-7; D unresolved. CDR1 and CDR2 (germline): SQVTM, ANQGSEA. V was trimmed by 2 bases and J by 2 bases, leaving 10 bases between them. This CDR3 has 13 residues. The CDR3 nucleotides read TGCAGCGTTGAATTTCACAGCCCCTACGAGCAGTACTTC. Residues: CSVEFHSPYEQYF.

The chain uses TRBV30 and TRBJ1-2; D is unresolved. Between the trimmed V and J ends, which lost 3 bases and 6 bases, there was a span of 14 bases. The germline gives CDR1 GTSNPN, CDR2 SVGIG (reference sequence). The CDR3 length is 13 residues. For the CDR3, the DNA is TGTGCCTGGAGCTCCGGCCCAGGAAATGGCTACACCTTC. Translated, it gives CAWSSGPGNGYTF.

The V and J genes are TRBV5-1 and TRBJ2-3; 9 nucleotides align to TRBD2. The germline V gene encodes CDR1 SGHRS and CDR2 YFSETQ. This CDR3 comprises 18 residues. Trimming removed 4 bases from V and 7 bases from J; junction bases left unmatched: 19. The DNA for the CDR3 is TGCGCCAGCAGCCCTGCCGTTGAGGATAGCGGGAGTAAGAATACGCAGTATTTT. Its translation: CASSPAVEDSGSKNTQYF.

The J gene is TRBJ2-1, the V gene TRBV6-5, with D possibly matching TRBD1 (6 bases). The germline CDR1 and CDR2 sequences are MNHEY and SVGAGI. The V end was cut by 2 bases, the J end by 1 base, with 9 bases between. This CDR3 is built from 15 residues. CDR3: CASSYGDRSYNEQFF. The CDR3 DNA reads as TGTGCCAGCAGTTACGGAGACAGGTCCTACAATGAGCAGTTCTTC.

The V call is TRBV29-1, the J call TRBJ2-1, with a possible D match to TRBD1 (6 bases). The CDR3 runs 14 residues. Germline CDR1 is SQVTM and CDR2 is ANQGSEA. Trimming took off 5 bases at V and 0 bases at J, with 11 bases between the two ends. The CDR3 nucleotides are TGCAGCGTTAATACAGGGAGCTCCTACAATGAGCAGTTCTTC. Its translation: CSVNTGSSYNEQFF.

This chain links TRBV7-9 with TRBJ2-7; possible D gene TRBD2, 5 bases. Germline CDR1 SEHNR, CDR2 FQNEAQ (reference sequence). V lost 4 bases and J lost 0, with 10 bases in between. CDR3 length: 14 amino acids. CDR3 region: CASSSTGSSYEQYF. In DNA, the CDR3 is TGTGCCAGCAGCTCGACGGGGAGCTCCTACGAGCAGTACTTC. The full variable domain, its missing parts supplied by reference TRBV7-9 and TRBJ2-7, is DTGVSQNPRHKITKRGQNVTFRCDPISEHNRLYWYRQTLGQGPEFLTYFQNEAQLEKSRLLSDRFSAERPKGSFSTLEIQRTEQGDSAMYLCASSSTGSSYEQYFGPGTRLTVT.

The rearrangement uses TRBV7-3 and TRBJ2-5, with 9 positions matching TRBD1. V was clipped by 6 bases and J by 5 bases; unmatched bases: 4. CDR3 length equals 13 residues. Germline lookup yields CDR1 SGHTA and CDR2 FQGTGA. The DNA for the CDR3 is TGTGCCAGCAGTAACAGGGGGCCGGAGACCCAGTACTTC. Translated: CASSNRGPETQYF.

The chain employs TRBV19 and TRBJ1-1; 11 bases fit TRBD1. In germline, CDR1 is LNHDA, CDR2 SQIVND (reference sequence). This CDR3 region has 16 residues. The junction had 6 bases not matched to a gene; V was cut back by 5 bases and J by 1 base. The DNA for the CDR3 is TGTGCCAGTAGTCTCCGGACAGGGGGCTGGAACACTGAAGCTTTCTTT. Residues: CASSLRTGGWNTEAFF.

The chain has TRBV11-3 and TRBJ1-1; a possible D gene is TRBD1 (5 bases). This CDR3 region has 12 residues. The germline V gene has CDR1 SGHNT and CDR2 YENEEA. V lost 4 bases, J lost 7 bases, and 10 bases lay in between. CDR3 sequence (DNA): TGTGCCAGCAGCTCCGAGACAGATGAAGCTTTCTTT. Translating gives CASSSETDEAFF. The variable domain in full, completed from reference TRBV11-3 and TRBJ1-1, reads EAGVVQSPRYKIIEKKQPVAFWCNPISGHNTLYWYLQNLGQGPELLIRYENEEAVDDSQLPKDRFSAERLKGVDSTLKIQPAELGDSAVYLCASSSETDEAFFGQGTRLTVV.

CDR3 region: CASSFSRGYYNEQFF. Written as DNA, the CDR3 is TGTGCCAGCAGCTTCAGCAGGGGCTACTACAATGAGCAGTTCTTC. The genes are TRBV7-9 and TRBJ2-1; D may be TRBD1 (6 bases). The V end lost 3 bases, the J end lost 3 bases, and 12 bases lay between the germline ends. The CDR3 spans 15 residues. Germline V gene data show CDR1 as SEHNR and CDR2 as FQNEAQ (reference sequence).

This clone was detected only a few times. The CDR3 spells CASSQEGLRQGSPLHF. The CDR3 DNA is TGCGCCAGCAGCCAAGAAGGGTTGAGACAGGGATCACCCCTCCACTTT. This chain connects TRBV4-1 to TRBJ1-6; TRBD1 matches at 7 bases. J gave up 10 bases and V 0 bases, and 9 bases lay outside the gene matches. The germline V gene encodes CDR1 MGHRA and CDR2 YSYEKL. CDR3 size: 16 residues.

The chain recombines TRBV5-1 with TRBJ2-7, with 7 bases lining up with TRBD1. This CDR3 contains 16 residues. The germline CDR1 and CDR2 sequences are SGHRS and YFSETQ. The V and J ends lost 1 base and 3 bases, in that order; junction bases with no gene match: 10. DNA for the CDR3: TGCGCCAGCAGCTTGAACCCCGGACAGGTCAACTACGAGCAGTACTTC. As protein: CASSLNPGQVNYEQYF.

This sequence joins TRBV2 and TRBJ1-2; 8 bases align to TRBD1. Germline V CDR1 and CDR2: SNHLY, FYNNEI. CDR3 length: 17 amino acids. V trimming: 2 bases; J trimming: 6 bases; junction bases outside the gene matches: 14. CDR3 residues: CASSESKVRDRGHGYTF. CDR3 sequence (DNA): TGTGCCAGCAGTGAAAGCAAGGTTCGCGACAGGGGTCATGGCTACACCTTC.

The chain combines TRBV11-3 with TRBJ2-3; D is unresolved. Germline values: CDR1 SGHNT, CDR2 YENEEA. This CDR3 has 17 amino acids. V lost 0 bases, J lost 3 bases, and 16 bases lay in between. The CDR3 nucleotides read TGTGCCAGCAGCTTAGACTTAGCTCTCAGTGGGACAGATACGCAGTATTTT. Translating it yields CASSLDLALSGTDTQYF.